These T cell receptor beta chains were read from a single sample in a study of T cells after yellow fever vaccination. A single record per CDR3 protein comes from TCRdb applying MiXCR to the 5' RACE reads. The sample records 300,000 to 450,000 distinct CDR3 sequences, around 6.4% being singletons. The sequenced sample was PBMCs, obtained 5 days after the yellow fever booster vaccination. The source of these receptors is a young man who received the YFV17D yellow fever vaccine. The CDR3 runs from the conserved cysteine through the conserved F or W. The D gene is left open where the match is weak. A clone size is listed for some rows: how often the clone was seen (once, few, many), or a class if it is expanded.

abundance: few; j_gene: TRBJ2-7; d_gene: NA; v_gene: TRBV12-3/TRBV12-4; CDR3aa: CASTPGHHNYEQYF; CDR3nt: TGTGCCAGCACCCCGGGGCACCACAACTACGAGCAGTACTTC
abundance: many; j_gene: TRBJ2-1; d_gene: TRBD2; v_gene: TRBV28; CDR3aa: CAARGSGMGEGEQFF; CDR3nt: TGTGCCGCGCGAGGTAGCGGGATGGGGGAGGGTGAGCAGTTCTTC
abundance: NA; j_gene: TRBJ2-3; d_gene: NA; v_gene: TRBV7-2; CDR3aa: CASSLGFYDTQYF; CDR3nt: TGTGCCAGCAGCTTGGGGTTCTACGATACGCAGTATTTT
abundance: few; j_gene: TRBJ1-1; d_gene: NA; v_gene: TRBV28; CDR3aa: CASSLFRSGNTEAFF; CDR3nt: TGTGCCAGCAGTTTGTTCCGTAGTGGGAACACTGAAGCTTTCTTT
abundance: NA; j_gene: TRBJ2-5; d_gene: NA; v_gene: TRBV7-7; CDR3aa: CASSLSRIETQYF; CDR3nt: TGTGCCAGCAGCTTAAGCAGGATCGAGACCCAGTACTTC
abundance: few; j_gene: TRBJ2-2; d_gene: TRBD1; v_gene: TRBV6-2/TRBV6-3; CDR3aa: CASSRQGLYTGELFF; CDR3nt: TGTGCCAGCAGCAGACAGGGGTTGTACACCGGGGAGCTGTTTTTT
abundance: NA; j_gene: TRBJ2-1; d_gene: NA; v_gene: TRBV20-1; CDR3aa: CSALSWAPPRNEQFF; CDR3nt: TGCAGTGCCCTCTCCTGGGCCCCCCCGAGGAATGAGCAGTTCTTC
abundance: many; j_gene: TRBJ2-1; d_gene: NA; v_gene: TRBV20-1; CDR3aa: CNPRSNEQFF; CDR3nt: TGCAACCCCCGGTCAAATGAGCAGTTCTTC
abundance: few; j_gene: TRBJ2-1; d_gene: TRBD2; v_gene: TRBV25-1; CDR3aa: CASSDPGTRYNEQFF; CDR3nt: TGTGCCAGCAGTGATCCCGGGACTAGATACAATGAGCAGTTCTTC
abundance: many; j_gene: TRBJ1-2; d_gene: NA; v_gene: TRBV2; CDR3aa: CASSGDGAIYGYTF; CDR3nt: TGTGCCAGCAGCGGGGACGGTGCTATCTATGGCTACACCTTC
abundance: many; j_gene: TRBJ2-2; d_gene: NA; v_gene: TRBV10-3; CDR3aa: CAIRLTNTGELFF; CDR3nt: TGTGCCATCCGACTAACGAACACCGGGGAGCTGTTTTTT
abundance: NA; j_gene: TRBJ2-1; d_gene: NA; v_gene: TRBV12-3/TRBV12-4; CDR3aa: CASSVRDTNDEQFF; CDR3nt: TGTGCCAGCAGTGTCCGGGACACCAACGATGAGCAGTTCTTC
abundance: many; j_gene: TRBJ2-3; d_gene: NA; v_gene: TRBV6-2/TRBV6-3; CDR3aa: CASSYPHDTQYF; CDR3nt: TGTGCCAGCAGTTACCCACATGACACGCAGTATTTT
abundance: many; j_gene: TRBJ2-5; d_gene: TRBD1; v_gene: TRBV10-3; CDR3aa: CAISGKKGAGETQYF; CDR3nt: TGTGCCATCAGTGGGAAAAAGGGGGCGGGAGAGACCCAGTACTTC
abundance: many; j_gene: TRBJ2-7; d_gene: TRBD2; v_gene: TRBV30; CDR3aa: CAYSGGLQYEQYF; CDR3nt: TGTGCCTATAGCGGGGGGCTTCAGTACGAGCAGTACTTC
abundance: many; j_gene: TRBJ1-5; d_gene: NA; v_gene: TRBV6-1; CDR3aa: CASSERGTNQPQHF; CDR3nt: TGTGCCAGCAGTGAACGGGGTACAAATCAGCCCCAGCATTTT
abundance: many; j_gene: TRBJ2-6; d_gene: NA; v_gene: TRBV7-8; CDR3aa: CASSPLRDPFGANVLTF; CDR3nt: TGTGCCAGCAGCCCTCTGAGGGACCCTTTCGGGGCCAACGTCCTGACTTTC
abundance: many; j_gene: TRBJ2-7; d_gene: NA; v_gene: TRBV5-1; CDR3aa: CASSLGDGSYEQYF; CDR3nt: TGCGCCAGCAGCTTGGGGGACGGATCCTACGAGCAGTACTTC
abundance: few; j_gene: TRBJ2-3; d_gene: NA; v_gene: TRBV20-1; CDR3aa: CSASPRLSIDTQYF; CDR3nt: TGCAGTGCTAGTCCTAGGCTATCGATAGATACGCAGTATTTT
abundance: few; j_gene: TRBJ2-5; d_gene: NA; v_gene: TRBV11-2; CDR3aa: CASSFLSDSQETQYF; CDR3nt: TGTGCCAGCAGCTTCTTATCCGACAGCCAAGAGACCCAGTACTTC
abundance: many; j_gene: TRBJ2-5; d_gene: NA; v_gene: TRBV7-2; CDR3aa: CASSLQSGAVKETQYF; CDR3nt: TGTGCCAGCAGCTTGCAGAGTGGAGCAGTAAAAGAGACCCAGTACTTC
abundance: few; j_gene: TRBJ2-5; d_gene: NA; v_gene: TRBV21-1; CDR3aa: CASSNGQTRETQYF; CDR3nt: TGTGCCAGCAGCAATGGGCAGACTCGAGAGACCCAGTACTTC
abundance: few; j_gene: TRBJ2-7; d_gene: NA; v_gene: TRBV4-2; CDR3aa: CASSQELLGFEQYF; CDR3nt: TGTGCCAGCAGCCAAGAGTTGTTAGGATTCGAGCAGTACTTC
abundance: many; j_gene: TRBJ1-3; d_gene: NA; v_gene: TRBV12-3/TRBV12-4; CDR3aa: CASSRQFSTIYF; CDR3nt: TGTGCCAGCAGTCGACAGTTTTCCACCATATATTTT
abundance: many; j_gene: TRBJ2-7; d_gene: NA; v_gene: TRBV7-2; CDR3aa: CASSLISEQYF; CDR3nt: TGTGCCAGCAGCTTAATCTCCGAGCAGTACTTC
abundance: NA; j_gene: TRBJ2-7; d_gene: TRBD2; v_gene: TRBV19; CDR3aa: CASSMPASGSSEQYF; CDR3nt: TGTGCCAGTAGTATGCCGGCTAGCGGGAGTAGTGAGCAGTACTTC
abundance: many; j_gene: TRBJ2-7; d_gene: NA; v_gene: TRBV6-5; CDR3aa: CASSYRQGYEQYF; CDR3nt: TGTGCCAGCAGTTATCGGCAGGGCTACGAGCAGTACTTC
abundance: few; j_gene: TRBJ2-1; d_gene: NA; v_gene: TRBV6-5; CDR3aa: CARKSSYNEQFF; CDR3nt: TGTGCCAGAAAGAGCTCCTACAATGAGCAGTTCTTC
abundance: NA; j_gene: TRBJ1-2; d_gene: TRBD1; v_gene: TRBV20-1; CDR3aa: CSASRGDRIGYTF; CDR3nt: TGCAGTGCTAGTCGGGGGGACAGGATCGGCTACACCTTC
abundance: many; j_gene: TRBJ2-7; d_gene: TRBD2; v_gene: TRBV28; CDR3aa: CASSLSGRAFEQYF; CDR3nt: TGTGCCAGCAGCCTTAGCGGGAGGGCCTTCGAGCAGTACTTC
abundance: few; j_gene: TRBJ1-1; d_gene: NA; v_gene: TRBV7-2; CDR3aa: CASSPLSQIEAFF; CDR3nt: TGTGCCAGCAGCCCCCTCTCCCAGATTGAAGCTTTCTTT
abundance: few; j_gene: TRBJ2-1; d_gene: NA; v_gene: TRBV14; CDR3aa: CASSHAGRNYNEQFF; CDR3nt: TGTGCCAGCAGCCATGCGGGACGGAACTACAATGAGCAGTTCTTC
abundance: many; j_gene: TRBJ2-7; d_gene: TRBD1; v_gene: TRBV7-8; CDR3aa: CASSVWGDRGDTYEQYF; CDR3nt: TGTGCCAGCAGCGTCTGGGGTGACAGGGGCGACACCTACGAGCAGTACTTC
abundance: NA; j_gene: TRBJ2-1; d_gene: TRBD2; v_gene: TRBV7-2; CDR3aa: CASSLALSGSGINEQFF; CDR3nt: TGTGCCAGCAGCTTAGCCCTTAGCGGGAGTGGTATAAATGAGCAGTTCTTC
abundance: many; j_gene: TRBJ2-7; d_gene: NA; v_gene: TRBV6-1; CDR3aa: CASSPSVLRQQYF; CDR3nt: TGTGCCAGCAGTCCTTCGGTCCTTCGGCAGCAGTACTTC
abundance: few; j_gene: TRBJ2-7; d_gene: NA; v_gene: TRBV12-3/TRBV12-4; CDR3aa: CASHPDGFGEQYF; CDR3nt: TGTGCCAGCCATCCTGACGGCTTTGGAGAGCAGTACTTC
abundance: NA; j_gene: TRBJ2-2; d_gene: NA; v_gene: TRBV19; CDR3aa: CASNDRITGELSF; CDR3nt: TGTGCCAGTAATGATAGGATCACCGGGGAGCTGTCTTTT
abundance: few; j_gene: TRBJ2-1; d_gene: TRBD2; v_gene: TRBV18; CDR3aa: CASSPGVAGGYNEQFF; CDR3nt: TGTGCCAGCTCACCTGGTGTCGCGGGGGGCTACAATGAGCAGTTCTTC
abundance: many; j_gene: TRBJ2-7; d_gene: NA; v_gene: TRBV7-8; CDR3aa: CASSLGIARGDEQYF; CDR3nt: TGTGCCAGCAGCTTAGGCATCGCTCGGGGTGACGAGCAGTACTTC
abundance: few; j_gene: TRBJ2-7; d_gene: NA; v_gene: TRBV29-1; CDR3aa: CSVEIGQNYEQYF; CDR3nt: TGCAGCGTTGAAATAGGACAGAACTACGAGCAGTACTTC
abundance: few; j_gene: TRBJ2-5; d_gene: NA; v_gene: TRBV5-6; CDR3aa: CASSLSDPRETQYF; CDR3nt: TGTGCCAGCAGCTTGTCGGACCCCCGAGAGACCCAGTACTTC
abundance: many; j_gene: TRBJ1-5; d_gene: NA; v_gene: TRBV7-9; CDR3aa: CASSLAGPPQHF; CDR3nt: TGTGCCAGCAGCTTAGCTGGCCCACCCCAGCATTTT
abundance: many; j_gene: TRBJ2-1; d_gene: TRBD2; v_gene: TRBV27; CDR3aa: CASTLAGTSGSREQFF; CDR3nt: TGTGCCAGCACTCTGGCCGGGACTAGCGGGAGCCGGGAGCAGTTCTTC
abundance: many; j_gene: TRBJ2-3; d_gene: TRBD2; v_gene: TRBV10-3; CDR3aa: CAISESIAASGRGDTQYF; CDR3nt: TGTGCCATCAGTGAGTCGATCGCGGCTAGCGGGAGAGGAGATACGCAGTATTTT
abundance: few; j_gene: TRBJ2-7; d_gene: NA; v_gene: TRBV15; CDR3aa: CATSSDPTGPQYF; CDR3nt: TGTGCCACCAGCAGCGATCCGACAGGACCGCAGTACTTC
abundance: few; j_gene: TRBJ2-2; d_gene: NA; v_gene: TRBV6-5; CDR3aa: CASSYEGILTGELFF; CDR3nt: TGTGCCAGCAGTTACGAGGGGATCCTCACCGGGGAGCTGTTTTTT
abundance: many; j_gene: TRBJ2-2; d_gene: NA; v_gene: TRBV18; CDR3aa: CASSPREPGSGGELFF; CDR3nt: TGTGCCAGCTCACCACGAGAGCCCGGGAGCGGCGGGGAGCTGTTTTTT
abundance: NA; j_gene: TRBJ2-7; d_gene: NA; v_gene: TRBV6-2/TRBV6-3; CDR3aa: CASSRDGSFYEQYF; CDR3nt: TGTGCCAGCAGTCGGGACGGGTCGTTCTACGAGCAGTACTTC
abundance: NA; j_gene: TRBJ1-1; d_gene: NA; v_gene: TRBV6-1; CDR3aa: CASRGRPEGDAFF; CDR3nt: TGTGCCAGCAGGGGTCGACCGGAGGGGGATGCTTTCTTT
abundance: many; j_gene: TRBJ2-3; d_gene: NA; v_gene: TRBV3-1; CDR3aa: CASSLPLKTDTQYF; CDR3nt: TGTGCCAGCAGCCTCCCTCTAAAGACAGATACGCAGTATTTT
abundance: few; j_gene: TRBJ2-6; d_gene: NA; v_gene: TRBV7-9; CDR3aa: CASSSPGRNSGANVLTF; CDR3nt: TGTGCCAGCAGCTCTCCGGGACGGAACTCTGGGGCCAACGTCCTGACTTTC
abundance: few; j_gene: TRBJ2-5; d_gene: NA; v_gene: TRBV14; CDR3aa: CASSQDLQRQETQYF; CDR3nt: TGTGCCAGCAGCCAAGATCTGCAGCGTCAAGAGACCCAGTACTTC
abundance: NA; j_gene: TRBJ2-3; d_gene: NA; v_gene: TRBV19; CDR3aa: CASSIVTGVADTQYF; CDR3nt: TGTGCCAGTAGTATAGTTACGGGAGTGGCAGATACGCAGTATTTT
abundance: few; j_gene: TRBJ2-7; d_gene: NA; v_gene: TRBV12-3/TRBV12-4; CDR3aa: CASTSSGPSYEQYF; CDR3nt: TGTGCCAGCACCTCTTCAGGTCCCTCCTACGAGCAGTACTTC
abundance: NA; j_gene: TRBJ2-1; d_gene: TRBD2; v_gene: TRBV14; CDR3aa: CASSQEPRSSGRIYNEQFF; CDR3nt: TGTGCCAGCAGCCAAGAACCCCGAAGTAGCGGGAGGATTTACAATGAGCAGTTCTTC
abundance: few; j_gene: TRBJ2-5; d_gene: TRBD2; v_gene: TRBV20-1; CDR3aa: CSAREGAGGLETQYF; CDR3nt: TGCAGTGCTAGAGAGGGAGCGGGAGGATTAGAGACCCAGTACTTC
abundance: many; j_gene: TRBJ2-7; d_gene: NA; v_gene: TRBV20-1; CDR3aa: CGCRPSYEQYF; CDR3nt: TGCGGGTGCAGGCCTTCCTACGAGCAGTACTTC
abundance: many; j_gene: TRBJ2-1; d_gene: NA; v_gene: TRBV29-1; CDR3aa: CSVTGSDNNEQFF; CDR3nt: TGCAGCGTCACAGGGAGTGACAACAATGAGCAGTTCTTC
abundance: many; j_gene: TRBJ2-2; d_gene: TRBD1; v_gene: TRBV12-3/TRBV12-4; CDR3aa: CASSRQGQGPFWNTGELFF; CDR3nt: TGTGCCAGCAGCCGCCAAGGACAGGGACCGTTTTGGAACACCGGGGAGCTGTTTTTT